This T cell receptor beta chain was sequenced in a study of T-cell reconstitution after alpha-beta-depleted transplantation in children. Germline CDR1 reads DFQATT; CDR2 reads SNEGSKA (reference sequence). This CDR3 spans 11 amino acids. The germline V and J ends were trimmed by 2 bases and 2 bases, with 4 bases remaining between them. The TCRbeta library was prepared with unique molecular identifiers. MiXCR, applied by TCRdb to the PCR reads, yields one record per CDR3 protein. The sample carries around 480,000 distinct CDR3 sequences, around a third recorded once. The source of this sequence is a human donor who donated a stem cell graft to a child with aplastic anemia. Specimen: PBMCs from the stem cell graft donor, collected from the stem cell graft. The V call is TRBV20-1, the J call TRBJ2-7; no clear D. CDR3 in amino acids: CSARLAYEQYF. The DNA for the CDR3 is TGCAGTGCTAGACTCGCCTACGAGCAGTACTTC.